This T cell receptor beta chain derives from a study of beta chain features in type 1 diabetes. On the study more broadly: Cell yields, age and gender were similar between patients and healthy donors.

Study-wide results and caveats: Naive, central memory and Treg TCRB repertoires appeared more alike in patients than in healthy donors. Possible PCR preference for shorter templates applied equally to patients and controls. Within each of all four CD4+ subsets, Type 1 diabetes patients had TCRB CDR3s that were moderately but significantly shorter.

This clone was seen only a few times. Its specificity is not known. Investigators reverse transcribed all isolated RNA, so they sequenced expressed TCRB transcripts. TCRdb's table, derived via immunoSEQ multiplex PCR, lists solely in-frame clones and lacks some. The sample holds about 150,000 clones, around 10% seen once. V was pared by 4 bases and J by 0 bases, with 7 bases of the junction left unmatched. The CDR3 covers 16 residues. Germline lookup yields CDR1 SGDLS and CDR2 YYNGEE. The clonotype originates from a young man with type 1 diabetes. The chain has TRBV9 and TRBJ1-3; 7 bases match TRBD1. The sample comprised central memory CD4+ T cells from blood. CDR3 region: CASSPSQGHSGNTIYF. CDR3 DNA: TGTGCCAGCAGCCCGTCACAGGGGCACTCTGGAAACACCATATATTTT.